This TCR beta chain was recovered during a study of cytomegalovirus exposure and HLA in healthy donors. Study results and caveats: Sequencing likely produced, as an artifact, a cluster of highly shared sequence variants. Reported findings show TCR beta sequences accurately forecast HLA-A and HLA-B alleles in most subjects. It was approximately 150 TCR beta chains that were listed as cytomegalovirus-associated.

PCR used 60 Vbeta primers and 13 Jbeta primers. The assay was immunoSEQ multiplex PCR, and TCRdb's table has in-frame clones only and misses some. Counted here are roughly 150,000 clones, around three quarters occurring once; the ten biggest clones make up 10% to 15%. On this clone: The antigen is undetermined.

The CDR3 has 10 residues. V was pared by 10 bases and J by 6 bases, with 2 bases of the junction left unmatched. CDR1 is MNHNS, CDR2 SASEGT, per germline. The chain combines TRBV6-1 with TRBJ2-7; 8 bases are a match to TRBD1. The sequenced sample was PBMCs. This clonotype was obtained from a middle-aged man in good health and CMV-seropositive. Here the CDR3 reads CAIGTGEQYF. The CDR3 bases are TGTGCCATCGGGACAGGCGAGCAGTACTTC.